A selection of T cell receptor beta chains follows, all from one sample in a study of monozygotic twins with inflammatory bowel disease. TCRdb reanalyzed the 5' RACE reads, giving one entry per CDR3 protein sequence and no DNA. The sample table sets out approximately 400,000 distinct CDR3 sequences. The sequenced sample consisted of blood. The origin of the receptors is a human donor with ulcerative colitis or Crohn's disease, or a healthy co-twin of an affected twin (not recorded which). Each CDR3 is given with its conserved first and last residue.

v_gene	len	j_gene	CDR3aa
TRBV27	18	TRBJ2-7	CASSRRLNQELAGGEQYF
TRBV11-1	18	TRBJ1-2	CASSKAGGQKGGNYGYTF
TRBV7-2	12	TRBJ1-6	CASSSLNSPLHF
TRBV13	14	TRBJ1-2	CASSLLSTDDGYTF
TRBV7-2	13	TRBJ2-2	CASSRRLMGELFF
TRBV15	17	TRBJ1-3	CATSSTVQEHSGNTIYF
TRBV6-2/TRBV6-3	15	TRBJ2-3	CASSFRGRITDTQYF
TRBV29-1	13	TRBJ2-3	CSVELGGRDTQYF
TRBV9	15	TRBJ1-1	CASSAEKGWGTEAFF
TRBV30	13	TRBJ1-2	CAWSPKAIYGYTF
TRBV10-3	15	TRBJ2-5	CAIRSGTGGRETQYF
TRBV28	17	TRBJ1-5	CASRLPGTPYSNQPQHF
TRBV10-3	17	TRBJ2-3	CAISPWETSGGTDTQYF
TRBV12-3/TRBV12-4	15	TRBJ2-1	CASSTGLAENNEQFF
TRBV29-1	18	TRBJ2-3	CSGNHRVFAGGGPDTQYF
TRBV7-9	16	TRBJ1-4	CASSPERRTTNEKLFF
TRBV20-1	14	TRBJ2-1	CSAGTSGRFSEQFF
TRBV11-2	15	TRBJ2-7	CASSTASGPLHEQYF
TRBV6-5	16	TRBJ2-2	CASSYSSSANTGELFF
TRBV5-1	16	TRBJ2-1	CASSFGASGMMGEQFF
TRBV11-1	18	TRBJ2-3	CASSSRQLAGGITDTQYF
TRBV6-4	14	TRBJ1-1	CASSDGAVNTEAFF
TRBV11-2	18	TRBJ2-5	CASSRLVGGGALQETQYF
TRBV20-1	13	TRBJ2-7	CSASPAISYEQYF
TRBV20-1	13	TRBJ1-6	CSARDRGYSPLHF